A selection of T cell receptor beta chains follows, all from one sample in a study of tumor-infiltrating lymphocytes in primary liver carcinoma. One entry per CDR3 protein results from TCRdb running MiXCR on the multiplex PCR reads. The repertoire includes about 190,000 distinct CDR3 sequences, over 80% of them detected once, and 15% to 20% sits in the top ten. Material for sequencing was tumor tissue from primary liver carcinoma. These receptors were obtained from a man aged 35 to 55 with primary liver carcinoma and hepatitis B virus infection. The CDR3 runs from the conserved cysteine through the conserved F or W. A D gene is named only where the DNA matches it firmly. Expanded clones get a size class; other rows say once, few or many, or leave the size out.

v_call	clone_size	j_call	d_call	cdr3_aa	cdr3_nt
TRBV12-3/TRBV12-4	many	TRBJ2-5	TRBD2	CASSSSGRHETQYF	TGTGCCAGCAGTTCTAGCGGGAGACACGAGACCCAGTACTTC
TRBV11-3	-	TRBJ2-7	TRBD1	CASSTGQSYEQYF	TGTGCCAGCAGCACGGGACAGTCCTACGAGCAGTATTTC
TRBV12-3/TRBV12-4	-	TRBJ2-1	-	CASSFGRDNEHLF	TGTGCCAGCAGTTTTGGCAGAGACAATGAGCACCTCTTC
TRBV6-1	-	TRBJ2-6	-	CASNEGVHGANVLAF	TGTGCCAGCAATGAAGGGGTGCATGGGGCCAACGTCCTGGCTTTC
TRBV4-3	-	TRBJ2-7	-	CASSQDLPYEHYF	TGCGCCAGTAGCCAAGATCTGCCATACGAGCATTACTTC
TRBV5-4	-	TRBJ2-7	-	CTSNPDLSSSEQYF	TGTACCAGCAACCCCGACCTATCATCCAGCGAGCAGTACTTC
TRBV4-2	-	TRBJ2-1	TRBD2	CTSSLTTSGRDNEQFF	TGTACCAGCAGCCTGACGACTAGCGGGAGAGACAATGAGCAGTTCTTC
TRBV5-4	-	TRBJ2-1	-	CASGSSGTCNEQFF	TGTGCCAGCGGCTCCTCTGGGACCTGCAATGAGCAGTTCTTC
TRBV6-6	once	TRBJ1-2	-	CASSSRTTVYGYTF	TGTGCCAGCAGTTCCCGGACAACAGTCTATGGCTACACCTTC
TRBV5-4	-	TRBJ2-5	TRBD2	CAGRSVAGGPDTQYF	TGTGCCGGCAGATCAGTAGCGGGAGGGCCAGATACCCAGTACTTC
TRBV6-6	-	TRBJ1-1	-	CASSIGGTTVAFF	TGTGCCAGCAGTATAGGGGGGACTACTGTAGCTTTCTTT
TRBV6-1	-	TRBJ2-1	TRBD2	CASTAIGTSFAGERFF	TGTGCCAGCACTGCCATAGGGACTAGTTTTGCGGGTGAGCGGTTCTTC
TRBV18	-	TRBJ2-3	-	CASSPAYRDSGYF	TGTGCCAGCTCACCTGCCTACCGGGACTCGGGGTATTTT
TRBV11-2	once	TRBJ2-7	-	CVSIKGVEQYF	TGTGTCAGCATAAAAGGGGTTGAGCAGTATTTC
TRBV6-2/TRBV6-3	-	TRBJ2-6	TRBD2	CAGSTLAGGNSGANVLTF	TGTGCCGGCAGTACCTTAGCGGGAGGGAACTCTGGGGCCAACGTCCTGACTTTC
TRBV29-1	-	TRBJ2-7	-	CSVRKGVYEQYF	TGCAGCGTCCGAAAGGGGGTCTACGAGCAATACTTC
TRBV11-3	once	TRBJ2-3	-	CTRSLDLGVAQPQYF	TGTACCAGGAGCTTAGATCTGGGGGTGGCTCAGCCCCAGTATTTT
TRBV11-3	few	TRBJ2-3	-	CVSSPGGGPTDTQYF	TGTGTCAGCAGCCCCGGTGGGGGTCCCACAGATACGCAGTACTTT
TRBV28	-	TRBJ2-7	TRBD1	CASSEAGQGRNEEYF	TGTGCCAGCAGTGAAGCAGGACAGGGTCGCAACGAGGAGTACTTC
TRBV12-3/TRBV12-4	-	TRBJ2-7	TRBD1	CAISYGWGDRAPFYEQYF	TGTGCCATCAGCTATGGTTGGGGGGACAGGGCCCCCTTCTACGAGCAGTACTTC
TRBV6-1	-	TRBJ1-3	-	CASEPGKASGNIIYF	TGTGCCAGTGAACCAGGGAAGGCCTCTGGAAATATCATATATTTT
TRBV29-1	once	TRBJ2-7	TRBD2	CCVSLGGSGTEQYF	TGCTGCGTATCCCTCGGGGGTAGCGGGACGGAGCAGTACTTC
TRBV6-4	-	TRBJ2-3	-	CASSPETVRTDTQYF	TGTGCCAGCAGCCCCGAAACGGTGAGAACAGATACGCAGTATTTT
TRBV11-2	once	TRBJ2-5	-	CASSLKSNPETQYF	TGTGCCAGCAGCCTGAAGAGTAACCCAGAGACCCAGTACTTC
TRBV5-4	-	TRBJ2-5	TRBD1	CANSPKDRGGETQYF	TGTGCCAACAGCCCTAAGGACAGGGGAGGGGAGACTCAGTACTTC
TRBV11-2	-	TRBJ2-5	TRBD2	CASTRAGGKETHYF	TGTGCCAGCACCCGAGCGGGAGGAAAAGAGACCCATTACTTC
TRBV28	-	TRBJ1-3	-	CASSPGGSGNTIYF	TGTGCCAGCAGTCCGGGGGGCTCTGGAAACACCATATATTTT
TRBV29-1	-	TRBJ1-1	-	CSVDYCWGMNTEAFF	TGCAGCGTTGACTACTGTTGGGGAATGAACACTGAAGCTTTCTTT
TRBV7-9	-	TRBJ2-1	-	CASSDSSSENNQQFF	TGTGCCAGCAGTGACAGTTCATCCGAAAACAATCAACAGTTCTTC
TRBV28	-	TRBJ2-5	-	CASSTEGSGKTQCF	TGTGCCAGCAGCACAGAGGGGAGTGGGAAGACCCAGTGCTTC
TRBV10-3	-	TRBJ1-5	-	CAVSESGHQPQHF	TGTGCCGTCAGTGAGTCGGGGCATCAGCCCCAGCATTTT
TRBV5-1	-	TRBJ1-4	TRBD1	CVSRDTGARGEKLFF	TGCGTCAGCAGGGACACAGGGGCGCGAGGGGAAAAACTGTTTTTT
TRBV6-2/TRBV6-3	-	TRBJ2-7	TRBD1	CARSLRDRVHEQYF	TGTGCTAGAAGCCTCCGGGACAGGGTCCACGAGCAGTACTTC
TRBV10-2	-	TRBJ2-1	-	CARSRTNNEQFF	TGCGCCAGGAGCAGGACAAACAATGAGCAGTTCTTC
TRBV6-2/TRBV6-3	once	TRBJ2-5	TRBD2	CASSPMAAGAETQYF	TGTGCCAGCAGTCCTATGGCGGCGGGAGCAGAAACCCAGTACTTC
TRBV6-5	-	TRBJ2-2	-	CGAGETYATGGTGELFF	TGTGGCGCGGGAGAAACTTACGCGACGGGGGGCACCGGGGAGCTCTTTTTT
TRBV11-2	-	TRBJ1-2	TRBD1	CASSSTGGSGYTF	TGTGCCAGCAGTTCCACAGGGGGCTCCGGCTACACCTTC
TRBV29-1	-	TRBJ1-1	-	CNVEGSGLGVFF	TGCAACGTTGAAGGGAGTGGCCTGGGAGTTTTCTTT
TRBV11-2	-	TRBJ2-5	TRBD2	CVSGPTLLAGAETQYF	TGTGTCAGCGGCCCAACCCTTTTAGCGGGAGCAGAGACCCAGTACTTC
TRBV6-6	-	TRBJ2-1	TRBD2	CASNYSLAGGSSSYIKQFF	TGTGCCAGCAATTACTCACTAGCGGGAGGATCGAGCTCCTACATTAAGCAGTTCTTC
TRBV6-6	-	TRBJ1-5	-	CASPGHDNQPQHF	TGTGCCAGCCCGGGACACGATAATCAGCCCCAGCATTTT
TRBV6-2/TRBV6-3	-	TRBJ2-7	-	CASSYEVSYEQYF	TGTGCCAGCAGTTACGAAGTATCCTACGAGCAGTATTTC
TRBV28	-	TRBJ2-6	-	CASHVGGPGANVLTF	TGTGCCAGTCATGTTGGGGGTCCTGGGGCCAACGTCCTGACTTTC
TRBV12-3/TRBV12-4	-	TRBJ1-2	-	CASTPSGTNYNYTF	TGTGCCAGCACCCCCTCGGGGACTAACTATAACTACACCTTC
TRBV6-2/TRBV6-3	-	TRBJ2-7	-	CARSTPTGGRYEQYF	TGTGCCAGGAGCACTCCGACTGGCGGACGGTACGAGCAGTACTTC
TRBV7-2	-	TRBJ1-2	TRBD1	CASGPTGGLGYGYTF	TGTGCCAGCGGACCAACAGGGGGCCTCGGCTATGGCTACACCTTC
TRBV12-3/TRBV12-4	-	TRBJ1-2	TRBD1	CASSLQGGNYCYSF	TGTGCCAGCAGTTTACAGGGGGGGAACTATTGCTACTCCTTC
TRBV29-1	-	TRBJ2-3	-	CSAAPSTGTKYF	TGCAGCGCTGCCCCTTCCACAGGTACGAAGTATTTT
TRBV6-1	-	TRBJ2-3	TRBD1	CASKWGTDTQYF	TGTGCCAGCAAATGGGGGACAGACACGCAGTATTTT
TRBV28	-	TRBJ2-1	TRBD2	CASIPPKRGGYSEQFF	TGCGCCAGCATCCCCCCGAAGCGGGGGGGCTACAGTGAGCAGTTCTTC
TRBV11-2	-	TRBJ2-1	TRBD2	CGSSLGSGGWCEQFF	TGTGGCAGCAGCTTAGGCTCGGGAGGATGGTGTGAGCAGTTCTTC
TRBV10-2	-	TRBJ2-6	-	CAISKRGQGSSGANVLTF	TGCGCCATCAGTAAAAGAGGGCAGGGGAGCTCTGGGGCCAACGTCCTGACTTTC
TRBV5-1	-	TRBJ1-6	-	CASSFGGRSRNSPLHF	TGCGCCAGCAGCTTCGGGGGACGCTCCAGAAATTCACCCCTCCACTTT